This T cell receptor (beta chain) is drawn from a study of graft-versus-host responses after intestinal transplantation. As for the study in general: Multivisceral, liver-intestinal, or isolated intestinal transplants were given to recipients.

Tissue from the graft was processed to free its intraepithelial and lamina propria lymphocytes. Points on this clone: What it binds is not known.

The study's findings and limits: The marrow of recipients harbored GvH clones, and ileum or blood showed some of them first.

With V trimmed by 8 bases and J by 4 bases, 6 bases remained unmatched. This CDR3 contains 14 residues. Germline V gives CDR1 MNHEY, CDR2 SVGAGI. Sequencing used immunoSEQ multiplex PCR; TCRdb keeps in-frame clones, though not all of them. The table includes approximately 14,000 clones, around 67% detected once. The clonotype was recovered from a human patient who received an intestinal transplant, so some T cells may come from the graft donor. Here the sequenced sample was ileum tissue, taken just under 700 days after intestinal transplantation. The chain joins TRBV6-5 to TRBJ2-7; TRBD1 matches 12 bases. The DNA of the CDR3 is TGTGCCAGCGCCCCGGGACAGGGGGCTTACGAGCAGTACTTC. This encodes CASAPGQGAYEQYF.